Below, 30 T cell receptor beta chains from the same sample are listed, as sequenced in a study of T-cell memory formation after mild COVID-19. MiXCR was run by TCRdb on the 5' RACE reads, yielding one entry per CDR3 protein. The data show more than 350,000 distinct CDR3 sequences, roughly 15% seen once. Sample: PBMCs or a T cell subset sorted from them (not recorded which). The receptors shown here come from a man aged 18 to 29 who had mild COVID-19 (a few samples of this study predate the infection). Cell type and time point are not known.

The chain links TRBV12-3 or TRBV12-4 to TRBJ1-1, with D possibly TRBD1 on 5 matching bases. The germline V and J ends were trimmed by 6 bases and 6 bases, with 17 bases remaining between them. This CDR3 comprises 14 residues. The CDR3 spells CASRSRAGRAEAFF. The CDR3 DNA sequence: TGTGCCAGCAGGTCCCGAGCAGGGAGGGCTGAAGCTTTCTTT.

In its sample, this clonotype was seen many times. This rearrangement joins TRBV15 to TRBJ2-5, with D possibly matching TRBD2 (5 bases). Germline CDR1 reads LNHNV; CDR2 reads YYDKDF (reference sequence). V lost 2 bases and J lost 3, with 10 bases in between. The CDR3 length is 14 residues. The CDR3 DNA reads TGTGCCACCAGCAGAACACTGGAGGAAGAGACCCAGTACTTC. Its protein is CATSRTLEEETQYF.

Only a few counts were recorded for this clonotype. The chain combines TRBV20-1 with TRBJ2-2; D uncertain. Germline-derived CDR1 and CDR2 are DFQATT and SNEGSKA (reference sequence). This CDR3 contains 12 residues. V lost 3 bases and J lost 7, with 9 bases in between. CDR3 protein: CSASRVGGELFF. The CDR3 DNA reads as TGCAGTGCTAGCCGAGTGGGCGGGGAGCTGTTTTTT.

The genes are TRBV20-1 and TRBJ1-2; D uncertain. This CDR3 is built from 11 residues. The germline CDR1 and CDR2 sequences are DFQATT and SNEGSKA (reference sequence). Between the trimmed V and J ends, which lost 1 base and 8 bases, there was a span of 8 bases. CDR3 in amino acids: CSARARRGYTF. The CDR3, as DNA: TGCAGTGCTAGAGCCCGAAGGGGCTACACCTTC.

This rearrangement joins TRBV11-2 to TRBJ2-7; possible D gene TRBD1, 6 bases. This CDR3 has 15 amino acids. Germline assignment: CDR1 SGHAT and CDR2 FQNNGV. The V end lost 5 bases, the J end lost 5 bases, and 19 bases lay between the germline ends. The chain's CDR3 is CASSQVRQGLDEQYF. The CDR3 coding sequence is TGTGCCAGCAGCCAGGTGCGGCAGGGGCTCGACGAGCAGTACTTC.

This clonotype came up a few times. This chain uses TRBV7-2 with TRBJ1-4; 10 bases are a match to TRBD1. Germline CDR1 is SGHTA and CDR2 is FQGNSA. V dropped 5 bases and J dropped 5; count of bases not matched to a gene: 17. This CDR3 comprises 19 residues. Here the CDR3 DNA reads TGTGCCAGCAGCACACGACAGGGGGCTTGGAGCAGGGGAAATGAAAAACTGTTTTTT. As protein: CASSTRQGAWSRGNEKLFF.

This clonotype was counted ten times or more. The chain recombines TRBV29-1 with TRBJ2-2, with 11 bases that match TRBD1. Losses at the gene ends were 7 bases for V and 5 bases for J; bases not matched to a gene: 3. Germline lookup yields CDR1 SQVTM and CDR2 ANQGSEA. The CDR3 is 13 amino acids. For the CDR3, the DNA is TGCAGCGGAGGGACAGGGGGTACCGGGGAGCTGTTTTTT. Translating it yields CSGGTGGTGELFF.

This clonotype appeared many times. The CDR3 DNA follows: TGCAGTGCTCTTGGGAACACTGAAGCTTTCTTT. It encodes CSALGNTEAFF. V and J are TRBV20-1 and TRBJ1-1; D is unclear. This CDR3 comprises 11 residues. The V gene's germline CDR1 is DFQATT and CDR2 SNEGSKA (reference sequence). V lost 5 bases, J lost 1 base, and 5 bases lay in between.

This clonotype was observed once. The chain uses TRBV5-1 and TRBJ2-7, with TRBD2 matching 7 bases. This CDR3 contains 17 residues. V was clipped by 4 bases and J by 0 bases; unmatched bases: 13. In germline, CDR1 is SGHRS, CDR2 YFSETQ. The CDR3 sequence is CASSPNPGGLSSYEQYV. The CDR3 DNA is TGCGCCAGCAGCCCCAATCCGGGGGGTCTTAGCTCCTACGAGCAGTACGTC.

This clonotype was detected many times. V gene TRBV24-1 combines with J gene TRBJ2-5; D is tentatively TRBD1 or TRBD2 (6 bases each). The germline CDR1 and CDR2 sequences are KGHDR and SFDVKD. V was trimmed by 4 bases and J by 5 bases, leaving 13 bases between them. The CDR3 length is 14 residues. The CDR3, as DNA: TGTGCCACCAGTGAGCAGCAGGGGAGGGAGACCCAGTACTTC. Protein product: CATSEQQGRETQYF.

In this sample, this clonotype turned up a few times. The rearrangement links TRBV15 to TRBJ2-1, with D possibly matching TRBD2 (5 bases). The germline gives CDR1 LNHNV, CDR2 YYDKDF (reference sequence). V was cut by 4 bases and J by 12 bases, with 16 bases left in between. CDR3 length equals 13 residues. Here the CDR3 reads CATSIGREGGQFF. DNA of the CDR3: TGTGCCACCAGCATAGGACGGGAAGGAGGGCAGTTCTTC.

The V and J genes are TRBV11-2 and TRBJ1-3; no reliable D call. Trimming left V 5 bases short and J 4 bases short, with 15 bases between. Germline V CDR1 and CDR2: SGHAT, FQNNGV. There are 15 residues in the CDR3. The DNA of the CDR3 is TGTGCCAGCAGCCCGGGAGGACGACTGGGAAACACCATATATTTT. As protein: CASSPGGRLGNTIYF.

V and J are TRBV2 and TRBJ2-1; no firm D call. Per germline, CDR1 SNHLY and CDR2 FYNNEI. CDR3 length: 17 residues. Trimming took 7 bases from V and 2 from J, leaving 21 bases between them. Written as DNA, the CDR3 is TGTGCCAGCAACGGTTTTGTTAGGACCGGACCCTACAATGAGCAGTTCTTC. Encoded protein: CASNGFVRTGPYNEQFF.

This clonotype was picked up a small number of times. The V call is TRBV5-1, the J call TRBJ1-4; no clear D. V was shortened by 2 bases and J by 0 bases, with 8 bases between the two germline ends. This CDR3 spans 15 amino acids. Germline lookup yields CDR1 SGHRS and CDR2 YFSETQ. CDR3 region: CASSLQPATNEKLFF. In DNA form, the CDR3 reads TGCGCCAGCAGCTTACAGCCGGCAACTAATGAAAAACTGTTTTTT.

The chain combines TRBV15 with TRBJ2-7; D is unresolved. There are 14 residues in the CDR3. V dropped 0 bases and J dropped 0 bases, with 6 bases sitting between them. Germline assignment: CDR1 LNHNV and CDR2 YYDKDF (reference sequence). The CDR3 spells CATSRDYGSYEQYF. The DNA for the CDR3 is TGTGCCACCAGCAGAGATTACGGCTCCTACGAGCAGTACTTC.

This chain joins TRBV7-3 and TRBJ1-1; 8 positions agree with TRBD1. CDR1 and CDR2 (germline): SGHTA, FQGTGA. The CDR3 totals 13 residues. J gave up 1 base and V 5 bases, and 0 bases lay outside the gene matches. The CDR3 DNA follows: TGTGCCAGCAGCCAGGGGGCGAACACTGAAGCTTTCTTT. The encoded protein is CASSQGANTEAFF. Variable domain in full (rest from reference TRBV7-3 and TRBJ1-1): GAGVSQTPSNKVTEKGKYVELRCDPISGHTALYWYRQSLGQGPEFLIYFQGTGAADDSGLPNDRFFAVRPEGSVSTLKIQRTERGDSAVYLCASSQGANTEAFFGQGTRLTVV.

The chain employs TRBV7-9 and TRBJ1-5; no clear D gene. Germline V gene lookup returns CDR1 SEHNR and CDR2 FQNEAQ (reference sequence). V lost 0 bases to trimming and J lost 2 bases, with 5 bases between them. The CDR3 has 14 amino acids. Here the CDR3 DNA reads TGTGCCAGCAGCTTAGCAAACGGCAATCAGCCCCAGCATTTT. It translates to CASSLANGNQPQHF.

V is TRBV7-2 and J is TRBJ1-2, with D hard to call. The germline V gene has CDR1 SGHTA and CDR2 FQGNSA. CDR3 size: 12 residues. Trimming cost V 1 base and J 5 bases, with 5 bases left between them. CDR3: CASSLVLYGYTF. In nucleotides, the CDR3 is TGTGCCAGCAGCTTAGTCCTGTATGGCTACACCTTC.

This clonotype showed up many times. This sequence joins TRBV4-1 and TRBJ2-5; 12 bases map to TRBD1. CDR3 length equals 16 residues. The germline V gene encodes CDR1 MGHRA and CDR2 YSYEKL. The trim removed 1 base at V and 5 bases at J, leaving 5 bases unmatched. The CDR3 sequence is CASSQGGQGASETQYF. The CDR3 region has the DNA TGCGCCAGCAGCCAAGGGGGACAGGGGGCCTCGGAGACCCAGTACTTC.

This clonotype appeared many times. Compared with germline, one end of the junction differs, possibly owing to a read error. In nucleotides, the CDR3 is TGTGCCAGCAGCTCGACCGTAGGGGCGGCCCCCCTCTTT. Protein product: CASSSTVGAAPLF. The gene calls are TRBV7-2 and TRBJ1-1; a weak D match, TRBD1 (5 bases). Germline CDR1 and CDR2: SGHTA and FQGNSA. CDR3 length: 13 residues.

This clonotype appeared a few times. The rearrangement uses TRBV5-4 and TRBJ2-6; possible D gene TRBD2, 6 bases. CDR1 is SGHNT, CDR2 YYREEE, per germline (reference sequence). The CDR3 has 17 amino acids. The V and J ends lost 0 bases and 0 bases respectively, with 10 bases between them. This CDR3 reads CASSLAFGGSGANVLTF. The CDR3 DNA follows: TGTGCCAGCAGCTTGGCGTTCGGGGGCTCTGGGGCCAACGTCCTGACTTTC.

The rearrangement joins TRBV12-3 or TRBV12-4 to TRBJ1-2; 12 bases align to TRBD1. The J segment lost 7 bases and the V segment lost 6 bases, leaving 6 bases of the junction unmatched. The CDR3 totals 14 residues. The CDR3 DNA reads TGTGCCAGCAGCCCGGGACAGGGGGCGCGTGGCTACACCTTC. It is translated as CASSPGQGARGYTF.

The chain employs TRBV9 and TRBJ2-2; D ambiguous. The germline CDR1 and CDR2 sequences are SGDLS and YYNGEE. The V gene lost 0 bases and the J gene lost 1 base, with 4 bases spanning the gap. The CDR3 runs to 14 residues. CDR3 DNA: TGTGCCAGCAGCGTAGTGTGGAACACCGGGGAGCTGTTTTTT. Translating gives CASSVVWNTGELFF.

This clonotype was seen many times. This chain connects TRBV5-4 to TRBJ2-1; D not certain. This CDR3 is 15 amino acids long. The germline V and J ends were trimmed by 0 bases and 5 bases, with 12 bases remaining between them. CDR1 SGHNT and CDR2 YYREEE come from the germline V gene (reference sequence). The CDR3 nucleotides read TGTGCCAGCAGCTTGGGGGCGGTACGTGACAATGAGCAGTTCTTC. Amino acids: CASSLGAVRDNEQFF.

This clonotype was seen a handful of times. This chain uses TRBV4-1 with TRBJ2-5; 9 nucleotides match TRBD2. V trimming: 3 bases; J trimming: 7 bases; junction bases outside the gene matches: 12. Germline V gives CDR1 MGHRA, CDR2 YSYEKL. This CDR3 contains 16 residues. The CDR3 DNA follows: TGCGCCAGCAGCCAGGAGACTAGCGGAGGATTTTGGACCCAGTACTTC. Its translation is CASSQETSGGFWTQYF.

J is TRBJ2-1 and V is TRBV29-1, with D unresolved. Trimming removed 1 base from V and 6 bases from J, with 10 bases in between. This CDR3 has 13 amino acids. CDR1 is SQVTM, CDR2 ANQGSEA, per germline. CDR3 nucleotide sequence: TGCAGCGTTGAAGTGACGGACGTCAATGAGCAGTTCTTC. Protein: CSVEVTDVNEQFF.

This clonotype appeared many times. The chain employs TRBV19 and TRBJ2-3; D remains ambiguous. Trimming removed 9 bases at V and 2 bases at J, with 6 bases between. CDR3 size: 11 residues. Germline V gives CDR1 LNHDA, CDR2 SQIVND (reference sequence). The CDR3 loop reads CASSITDTQYF. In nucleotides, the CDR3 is TGTGCCAGCAGCATCACAGATACGCAGTATTTT.

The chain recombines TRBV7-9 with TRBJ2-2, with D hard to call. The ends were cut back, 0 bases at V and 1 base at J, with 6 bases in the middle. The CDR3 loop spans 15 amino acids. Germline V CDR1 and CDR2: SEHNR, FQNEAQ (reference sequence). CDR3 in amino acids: CASSLAPRNTGELFF. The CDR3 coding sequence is TGTGCCAGCAGCTTAGCCCCCCGGAACACCGGGGAGCTGTTTTTT.

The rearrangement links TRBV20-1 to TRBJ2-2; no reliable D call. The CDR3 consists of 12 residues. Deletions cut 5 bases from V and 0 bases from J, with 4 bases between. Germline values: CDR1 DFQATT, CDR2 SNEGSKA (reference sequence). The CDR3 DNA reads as TGCAGTGCTCCTACGAACACCGGGGAGCTGTTTTTT. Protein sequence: CSAPTNTGELFF.

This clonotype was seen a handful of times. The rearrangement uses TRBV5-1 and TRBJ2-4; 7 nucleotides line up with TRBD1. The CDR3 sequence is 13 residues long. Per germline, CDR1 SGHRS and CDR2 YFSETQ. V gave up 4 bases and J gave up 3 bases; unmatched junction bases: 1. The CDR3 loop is CASSRDSKNIQYF. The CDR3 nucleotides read TGCGCCAGCAGCCGGGACAGCAAAAACATTCAGTACTTC.